This T cell receptor (beta chain) was recovered during a study of blood T cell repertoires in COVID-19. Study in general: Sources were T cells, B-cell-depleted T cells, or PBMCs; the material itself was cDNA or gDNA.

Germline V gene lookup returns CDR1 KGHSH and CDR2 LQKENI. Trimming cost V 3 bases and J 4 bases; bases outside gene matches: 11. The CDR3 has 16 amino acids. In the study's own analysis: Estimation of nucleated cell counts relied on the amplification of reference gene primers. Only in-frame clones appear in the TCRdb table, and some are missing; sequencing was by immunoSEQ multiplex PCR. V, J and clone size are taken as reported in that table, and D and trimming were inferred from the DNA itself. Altogether under 250,000 clones are present, 75% to 90% being singletons, with the ten largest covering less than 3.5%.

The sequencing input was peripheral blood. This TCR was recovered from a man younger than 40 with COVID-19, enrolled during active disease. The chain is built from TRBV18 and TRBJ2-7; 8 bases agree with TRBD1. The CDR3 loop is CASSPLRAGGLYEQYF. The CDR3 DNA follows: TGTGCCAGCTCACCCTTGCGGGCAGGGGGCTTGTACGAGCAGTACTTC.